This TCR beta chain was identified in a study of T cell responses to AZD1222 COVID-19 vaccine. The CDR3 length is 13 residues. Per germline, CDR1 MNHEY and CDR2 SVGAGI. Deletions cut 6 bases from V and 0 bases from J, with 6 bases between. Concerning this clone itself: Its antigen is not identified.

Study findings and constraints: Two AZD1222 doses significantly raised spike-specific TCR breadth and depth over controls. Unmutated regions of variants are reportedly targeted by nearly half of spike-specific TCRs.

TCRdb's copy holds only in-frame clones and misses some; the assay was immunoSEQ multiplex PCR. Of about 76,000 clones listed, about 88% are singletons. This sample comprised peripheral blood, obtained on day 0 of AZD1222 vaccination. This rearrangement joins TRBV6-5 to TRBJ1-5; perhaps TRBD1 as D (5 bases). The clonotype originates from an adult in good health. The DNA of the CDR3 is TGTGCCAGCAGGACAGATAGCAATCAGCCCCAGCATTTT. Translated: CASRTDSNQPQHF.